This record concerns one TCR beta chain sequence. The target antigen is unknown. The sample comes from a study of shared clonotypes between healthy human individuals. For the study at large: The donor group consisted of two women and a few men, aged 18 to 49. The study, taken as a whole, reports: Estimated clonotype richness was generally higher in naive than memory subsets. Large depth notwithstanding, sorted-subset sequencing proved incomplete by rarefaction.

Every donor was a Caucasian adult from Nashville, Tennessee. Data came from immunoSEQ multiplex PCR; TCRdb stores just in-frame clones and leaves some out. The table shows a few million clones, with more than 85% occurring only once. The CDR3 is made up of 16 amino acids. Germline CDR1 MNHEY, CDR2 SMNVEV (reference sequence). Trimming took off 2 bases at V and 6 bases at J, with 16 bases between the two ends. The V call is TRBV27, the J call TRBJ1-4; D perhaps matches TRBD1 (5 bases). The material sequenced was naive CD4+ T cells from PBMCs. Documented subset: CD45RA+ positively selected. The clonotype comes from a man aged 18 to 35 in good health. Some clones in this sample may be carry-over from other donors' samples. CDR3 region: CASSLPRHRGDEKLFF. The CDR3 nucleotides read TGTGCCAGCAGTTTACCCCGCCATAGGGGAGATGAAAAACTGTTTTTT.